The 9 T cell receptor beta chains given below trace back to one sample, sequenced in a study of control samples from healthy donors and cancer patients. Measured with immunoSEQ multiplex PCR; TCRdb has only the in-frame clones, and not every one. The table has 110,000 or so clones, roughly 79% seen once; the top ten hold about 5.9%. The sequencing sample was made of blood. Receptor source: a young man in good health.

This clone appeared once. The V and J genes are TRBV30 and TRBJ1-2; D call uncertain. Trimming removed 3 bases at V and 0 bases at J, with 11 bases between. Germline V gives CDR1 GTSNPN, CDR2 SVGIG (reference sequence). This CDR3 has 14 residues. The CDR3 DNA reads TGTGCCTGGAGCAGGAGAGGGCCTAACTATGGCTACACCTTC. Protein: CAWSRRGPNYGYTF. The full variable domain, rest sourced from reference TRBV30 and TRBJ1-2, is SQTIHQWPATLVQPVGSPLSLECTVEGTSNPNLYWYRQAAGRGLQLLFYSVGIGQISSEVPQNLSASRPQDRQFILSSKKLLLSDSGFYLCAWSRRGPNYGYTFGSGTRLTVV.

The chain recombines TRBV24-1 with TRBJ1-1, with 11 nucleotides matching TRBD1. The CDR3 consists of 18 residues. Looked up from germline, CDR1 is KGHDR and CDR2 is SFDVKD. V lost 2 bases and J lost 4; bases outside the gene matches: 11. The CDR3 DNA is TGTGCCACCAGTGATTCCCGCCCGGGACAGGGGGTGCCCACTGAAGCTTTCTTT. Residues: CATSDSRPGQGVPTEAFF.

CDR3 in DNA: TGCGCCAGCAGCCAAATATACAGGGACTCCTACGAGCAGTACTTC. Protein product: CASSQIYRDSYEQYF. This chain uses TRBV4-1 with TRBJ2-7; maybe TRBD1 (6 bases). Germline CDR1 and CDR2: MGHRA and YSYEKL. The germline V and J ends were trimmed by 2 bases and 0 bases, with 11 bases remaining between them. The CDR3 runs to 15 residues.

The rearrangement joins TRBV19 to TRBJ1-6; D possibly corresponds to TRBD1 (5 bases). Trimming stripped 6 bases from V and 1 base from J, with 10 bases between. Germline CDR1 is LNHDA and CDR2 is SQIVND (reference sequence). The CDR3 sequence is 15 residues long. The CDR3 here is CASSDAGSYNSPLHF. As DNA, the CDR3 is TGTGCCAGTAGCGATGCAGGGTCCTATAATTCACCCCTCCACTTT. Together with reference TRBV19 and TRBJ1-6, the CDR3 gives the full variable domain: DGGITQSPKYLFRKEGQNVTLSCEQNLNHDAMYWYRQDPGQGLRLIYYSQIVNDFQKGDIAEGYSVSREKKESFPLTVTSAQKNPTAFYLCASSDAGSYNSPLHFGNGTRLTVT.

DNA of the CDR3: TGTGCCAGCAGTTACTCCGGGACTGGCACAGATACGCAGTATTTT. It encodes CASSYSGTGTDTQYF. The chain is built from TRBV6-5 and TRBJ2-3, with D possibly TRBD2 on 6 matching bases. The CDR3 runs 15 residues. Trimming took off 0 bases at V and 1 base at J, with 8 bases between the two ends. Germline V gives CDR1 MNHEY, CDR2 SVGAGI.

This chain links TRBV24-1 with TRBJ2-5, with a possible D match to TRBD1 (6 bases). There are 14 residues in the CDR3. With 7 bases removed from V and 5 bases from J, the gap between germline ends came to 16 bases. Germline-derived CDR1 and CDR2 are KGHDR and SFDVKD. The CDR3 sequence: CATSNTGTRETQYF. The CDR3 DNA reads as TGTGCCACCAGCAATACAGGGACCCGGGAGACCCAGTACTTC.

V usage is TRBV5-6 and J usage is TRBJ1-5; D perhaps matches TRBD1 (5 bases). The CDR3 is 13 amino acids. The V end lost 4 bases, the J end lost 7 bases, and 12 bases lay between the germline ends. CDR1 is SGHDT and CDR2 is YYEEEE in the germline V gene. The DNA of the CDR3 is TGTGCCAGCAGCCTGAGGGGAAGGCAGCCCCAGCATTTT. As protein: CASSLRGRQPQHF.

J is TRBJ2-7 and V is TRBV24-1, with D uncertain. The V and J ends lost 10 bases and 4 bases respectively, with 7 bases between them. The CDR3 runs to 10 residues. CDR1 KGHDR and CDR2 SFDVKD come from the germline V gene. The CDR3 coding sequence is TGTGCCACGCCGCCTTACGAGCAGTACGTC. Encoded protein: CATPPYEQYV.

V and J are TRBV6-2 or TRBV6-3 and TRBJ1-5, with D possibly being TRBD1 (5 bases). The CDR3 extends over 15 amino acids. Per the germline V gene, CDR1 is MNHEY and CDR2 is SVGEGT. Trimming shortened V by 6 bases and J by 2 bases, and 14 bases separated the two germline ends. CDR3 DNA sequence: TGTGCCAGCAGCCTCGGGGGTTCAGGCAATCAGCCCCAGCATTTT. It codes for CASSLGGSGNQPQHF.